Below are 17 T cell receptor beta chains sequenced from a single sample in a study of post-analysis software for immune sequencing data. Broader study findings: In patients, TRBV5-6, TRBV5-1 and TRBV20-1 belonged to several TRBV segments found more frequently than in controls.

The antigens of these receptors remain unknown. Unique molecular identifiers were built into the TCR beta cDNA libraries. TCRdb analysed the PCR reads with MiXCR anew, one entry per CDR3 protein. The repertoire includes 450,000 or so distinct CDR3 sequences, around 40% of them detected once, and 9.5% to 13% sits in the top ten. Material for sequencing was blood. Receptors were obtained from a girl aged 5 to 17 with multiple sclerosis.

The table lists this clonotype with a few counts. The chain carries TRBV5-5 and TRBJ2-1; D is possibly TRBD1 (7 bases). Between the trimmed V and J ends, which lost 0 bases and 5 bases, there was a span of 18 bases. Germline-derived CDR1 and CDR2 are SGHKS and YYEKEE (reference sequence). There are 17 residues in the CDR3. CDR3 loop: CASSLVATVRGDNEQFF. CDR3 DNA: TGTGCCAGCAGCTTGGTCGCAACCGTCAGGGGGGACAATGAGCAGTTCTTC.

CDR3 sequence reads: CASRTGNPTEAFF. DNA of the CDR3: TGTGCCAGCAGAACCGGGAACCCGACTGAAGCTTTCTTT. The chain joins TRBV6-2 or TRBV6-3 to TRBJ1-1; D gene uncertain. The V end lost 6 bases, the J end lost 5 bases, and 13 bases lay between the germline ends. This CDR3 contains 13 residues. Looked up from germline, CDR1 is MNHEY and CDR2 is SVGEGT.

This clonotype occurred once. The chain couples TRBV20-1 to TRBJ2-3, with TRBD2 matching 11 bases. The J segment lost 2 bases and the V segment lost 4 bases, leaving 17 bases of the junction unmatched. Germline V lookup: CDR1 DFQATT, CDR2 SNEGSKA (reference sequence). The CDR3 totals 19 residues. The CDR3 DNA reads TGCAGTGCTAAGGTCCTAGCGGGAGGCCCCACCGTACTCACAGATACGCAGTATTTT. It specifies CSAKVLAGGPTVLTDTQYF.

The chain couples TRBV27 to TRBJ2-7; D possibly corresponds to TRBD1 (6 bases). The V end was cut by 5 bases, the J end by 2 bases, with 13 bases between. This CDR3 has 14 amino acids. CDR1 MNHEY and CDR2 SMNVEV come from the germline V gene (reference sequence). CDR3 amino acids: CASSIPGQTYEQYF. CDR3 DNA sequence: TGTGCCAGCAGTATCCCGGGACAAACCTACGAGCAGTACTTC.

The CDR3 protein is CSARQGQGDEKLFF. DNA of the CDR3: TGCAGTGCTAGACAAGGACAGGGAGATGAAAAACTGTTTTTT. This rearrangement joins TRBV20-1 to TRBJ2-2, with 8 bases fitting TRBD1. The J call may not be correct, given that the DNA end is closer to TRBJ1-4. The CDR3 runs to 14 residues. Germline values: CDR1 DFQATT, CDR2 SNEGSKA (reference sequence).

DNA for the CDR3: TGTGCCAGCAGTTTATATGGTCTCAATCAGCCCCAGCATTTT. This encodes CASSLYGLNQPQHF. The genes are TRBV28 and TRBJ1-5; D gene ambiguous. The CDR3 loop spans 14 amino acids. Germline values: CDR1 MDHEN, CDR2 SYDVKM. Trimming left V 1 base short and J 3 bases short, with 7 bases between.

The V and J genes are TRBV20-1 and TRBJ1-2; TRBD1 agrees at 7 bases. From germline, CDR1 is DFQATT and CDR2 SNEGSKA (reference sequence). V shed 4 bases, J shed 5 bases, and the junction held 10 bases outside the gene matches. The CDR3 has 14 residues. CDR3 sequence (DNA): TGCAGTGCTAACCTCCGACAGGGAGAATATGGCTACACCTTC. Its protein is CSANLRQGEYGYTF.

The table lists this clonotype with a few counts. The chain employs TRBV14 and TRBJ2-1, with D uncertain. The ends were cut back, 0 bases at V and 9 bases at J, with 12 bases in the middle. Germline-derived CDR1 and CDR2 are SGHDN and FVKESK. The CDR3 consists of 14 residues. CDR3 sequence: CASSQERAAGEQFF. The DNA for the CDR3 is TGTGCCAGCAGCCAAGAACGGGCGGCTGGTGAGCAGTTCTTC.

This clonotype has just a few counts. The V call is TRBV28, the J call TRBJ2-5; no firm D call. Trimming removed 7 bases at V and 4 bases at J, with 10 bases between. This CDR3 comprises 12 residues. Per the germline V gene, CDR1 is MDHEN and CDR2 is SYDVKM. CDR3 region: CASKARTETQYF. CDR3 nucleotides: TGTGCCAGCAAAGCCCGGACAGAGACCCAGTACTTC. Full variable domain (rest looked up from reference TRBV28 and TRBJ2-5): DVKVTQSSRYLVKRTGEKVFLECVQDMDHENMFWYRQDPGLGLRLIYFSYDVKMKEKGDIPEGYSVSREKKERFSLILESASTNQTSMYLCASKARTETQYFGPGTRLLVL.

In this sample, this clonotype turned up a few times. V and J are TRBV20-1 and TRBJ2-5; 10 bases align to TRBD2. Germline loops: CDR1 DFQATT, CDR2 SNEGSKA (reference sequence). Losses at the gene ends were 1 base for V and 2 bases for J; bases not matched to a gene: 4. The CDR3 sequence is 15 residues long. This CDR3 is CSARGTSGLQETQYF. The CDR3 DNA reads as TGCAGTGCTAGAGGGACTAGCGGTCTTCAAGAGACCCAGTACTTC.

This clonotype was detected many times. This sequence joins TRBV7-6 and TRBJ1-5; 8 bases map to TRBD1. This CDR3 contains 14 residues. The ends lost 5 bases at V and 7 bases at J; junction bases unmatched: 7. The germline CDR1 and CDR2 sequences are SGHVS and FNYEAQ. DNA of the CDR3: TGTGCCAGCAGCGTTGACAGGGGCGGGCAGCCCCAGCATTTT. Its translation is CASSVDRGGQPQHF.

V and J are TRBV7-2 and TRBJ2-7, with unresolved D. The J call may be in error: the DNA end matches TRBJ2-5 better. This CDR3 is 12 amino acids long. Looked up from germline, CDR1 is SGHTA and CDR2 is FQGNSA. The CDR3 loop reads CASSGFAETQYF. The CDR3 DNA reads TGTGCCAGCAGCGGTTTTGCAGAGACCCAGTACTTC.

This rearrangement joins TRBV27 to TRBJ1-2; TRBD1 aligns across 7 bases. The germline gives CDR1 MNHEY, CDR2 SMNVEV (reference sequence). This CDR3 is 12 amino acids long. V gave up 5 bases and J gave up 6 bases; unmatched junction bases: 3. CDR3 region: CASSTGEDGYTF. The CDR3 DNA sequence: TGTGCCAGCAGTACAGGGGAGGATGGCTACACCTTC.

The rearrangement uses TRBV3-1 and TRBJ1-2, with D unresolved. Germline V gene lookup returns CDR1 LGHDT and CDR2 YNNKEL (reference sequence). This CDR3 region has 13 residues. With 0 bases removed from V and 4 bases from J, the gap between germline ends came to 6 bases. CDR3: CASSQDRIYGYTF. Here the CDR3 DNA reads TGTGCCAGCAGCCAAGACAGGATCTATGGCTACACCTTC.

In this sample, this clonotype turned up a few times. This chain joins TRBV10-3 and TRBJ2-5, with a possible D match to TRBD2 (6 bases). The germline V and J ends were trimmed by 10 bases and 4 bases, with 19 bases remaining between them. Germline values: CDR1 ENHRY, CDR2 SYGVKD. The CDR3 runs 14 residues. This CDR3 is CATRTGRDPETQYF. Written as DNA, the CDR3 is TGTGCCACCCGAACGGGGCGGGATCCAGAGACCCAGTACTTC.

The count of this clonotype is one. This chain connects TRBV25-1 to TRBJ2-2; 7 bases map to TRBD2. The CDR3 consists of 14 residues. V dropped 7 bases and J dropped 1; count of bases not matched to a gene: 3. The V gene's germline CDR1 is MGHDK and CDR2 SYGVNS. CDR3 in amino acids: CASTTSENTGELFF. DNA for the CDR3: TGTGCCAGCACAACTAGCGAGAACACCGGGGAGCTGTTTTTT.

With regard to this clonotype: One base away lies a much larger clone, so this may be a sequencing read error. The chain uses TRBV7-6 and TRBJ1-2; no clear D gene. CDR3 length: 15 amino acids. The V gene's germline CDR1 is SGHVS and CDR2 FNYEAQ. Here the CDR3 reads CVSSPHLDGSDGYTF. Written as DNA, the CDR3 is TGTGTCAGCAGCCCACATCTTGACGGGAGTGATGGCTACACCTTC.